This TCR beta chain was sequenced for a study of regulatory T cells in long-lasting Graves disease. V dropped 1 base and J dropped 4; count of bases not matched to a gene: 9. The CDR3 runs 16 residues. Germline V gene data show CDR1 as SGHNT and CDR2 as YYREEE (reference sequence). The TCR beta library used iRepertoire HTBI primers with Arm-PCR amplification of CDR3. MiXCR, applied by TCRdb to the multiplex PCR reads, yields one record per CDR3 protein. This sample has 500,000 or so distinct CDR3 sequences, with 16% found just once. Time point denoted: newly diagnosed GD, antithyroid drugs for less than 3 months. TCR sequences were obtained from RNA taken from PBMCs. This clonotype was seen a few times. A further study also used this sample, focusing on T cells in Graves' hyperthyroidism and ophthalmopathy.

Sequencing used peripheral blood mononuclear cells (PBMCs), obtained at new diagnosis, from a patient treated with antithyroid drugs. V usage is TRBV5-4 and J usage is TRBJ2-5; 8 positions agree with TRBD1. The sequence was collected from a woman aged 40-60 years with Graves disease. The CDR3: CASSLTRQGIRETQYF. CDR3 bases: TGTGCCAGCAGCTTGACCCGACAGGGGATAAGAGAGACCCAGTACTTC. Variable domain in full (rest from reference TRBV5-4 and TRBJ2-5): ETGVTQSPTHLIKTRGQQVTLRCSSQSGHNTVSWYQQALGQGPQFIFQYYREEENGRGNFPPRFSGLQFPNYSSELNVNALELDDSALYLCASSLTRQGIRETQYFGPGTRLLVL.